This T cell receptor beta chain was sequenced during a study of OX40 agonist ivuxolimab in advanced cancers. Study-level information: With ivuxolimab, an agonistic anti-OX40 (CD134) antibody, patients were treated.

Clones were read by immunoSEQ multiplex PCR, and TCRdb kept only the in-frame ones, dropping some. Counted here are about 63,000 clones, around 90% occurring once; the ten biggest clones make up about 0.76%. In germline, CDR1 is MNHNS, CDR2 SASEGT. This CDR3 contains 17 residues. V was cut by 4 bases and J by 2 bases, with 18 bases left in between. Sequences were derived from CD4+ or CD8+ T cells sorted from blood, sampled in a trial of the OX40 agonist ivuxolimab. The gene calls are TRBV6-1 and TRBJ1-5, with D unclear. This TCR derives from an adult with an advanced solid tumor such as melanoma, head and neck, liver or kidney cancer. CDR3 residues: CASSGKTLPRGNQPQHF. CDR3 nucleotides: TGTGCCAGCAGTGGGAAGACTCTCCCACGAGGCAATCAGCCCCAGCATTTT.